This T cell receptor (beta chain) is drawn from a study of cytomegalovirus exposure and HLA in healthy donors. Study findings and constraints: By HLA locus, TCR association rates varied in a later analysis, with DRB1 showing the most and HLA-C the fewest.

PCR primers comprised 60 Vbeta and 13 Jbeta primers. The assay was immunoSEQ multiplex PCR, and TCRdb's table has in-frame clones only and misses some. The sample contains more than 85,000 clones, approximately 9% of which appear only once. Comment on this clone: Its antigen is unidentified.

J was trimmed by 5 bases and V by 4 bases; bases with no gene match: 10. Germline values: CDR1 MNHEY, CDR2 SMNVEV (reference sequence). The CDR3 sequence is 17 residues long. The chain links TRBV27 to TRBJ2-2, with 10 bases that match TRBD1. The clonotype originates from a man aged 45-65 years in good health and CMV-seropositive. Sample: PBMCs. As DNA, the CDR3 is TGTGCCAGCAGTTCGACAGGGGGCAGTTTGTTTACCGGGGAGCTGTTTTTT. Its protein is CASSSTGGSLFTGELFF.